A selection of T cell receptor beta chains follows, all from one sample in a study of technical replicates of blood from several donors. Method: immunoSEQ multiplex PCR; TCRdb's copy keeps in-frame clones and lacks some. Of 80,000 or so clones listed, approximately 96% are singletons. The sequenced material came from T cells isolated from PBMCs. The receptor source for this set is a human donor in good health. Each CDR3 is given with its conserved first and last residue. Fields, in order: V gene, J gene, D gene, clone size, CDR3 protein, CDR3 DNA. D genes are given only for firm matches. Some rows mark clone size as missing; the rest say once, few, many or name a class of expanded clone.

V: TRBV27
J: TRBJ2-4
D: -
size: -
CDR3: CASSLTDRNIQYF
DNA: TGTGCCAGCAGTTTAACCGACAGGAACATTCAGTACTTC

V: TRBV6-1
J: TRBJ1-3
D: -
size: -
CDR3: CASRGVSGNTIYF
DNA: TGTGCCAGCAGGGGAGTCTCTGGAAACACCATATATTTT

V: TRBV7-2
J: TRBJ2-2
D: TRBD2
size: -
CDR3: CASSLGRSGKANTGELFF
DNA: TGTGCCAGCAGCTTAGGAAGGAGCGGGAAGGCGAACACCGGGGAGCTGTTTTTT

V: TRBV29-1
J: TRBJ2-1
D: -
size: -
CDR3: CSVESQYNEQFF
DNA: TGCAGCGTTGAGTCCCAATACAATGAGCAGTTCTTC

V: TRBV9
J: TRBJ2-1
D: TRBD1
size: -
CDR3: CASSLGTGGNEQFF
DNA: TGTGCCAGCAGTTTAGGGACAGGGGGCAATGAGCAGTTCTTC

V: TRBV5-1
J: TRBJ2-1
D: -
size: -
CDR3: CASSLGVHEQFF
DNA: TGCGCCAGCAGCTTGGGAGTCCATGAGCAGTTCTTC

V: TRBV11-3
J: TRBJ1-3
D: -
size: -
CDR3: CASSAHTSGVGNTIYF
DNA: TGTGCCAGCAGCGCGCATACTTCAGGGGTTGGAAACACCATATATTTT

V: TRBV10-3
J: TRBJ2-7
D: -
size: -
CDR3: CAISEMEGRRAYEQYF
DNA: TGTGCCATCAGTGAGATGGAGGGAAGAAGGGCCTACGAGCAGTACTTC

V: TRBV6-5
J: TRBJ2-1
D: TRBD2
size: -
CDR3: CASSYMGLAYNEQFF
DNA: TGTGCCAGCAGTTACATGGGACTAGCCTACAATGAGCAGTTCTTC

V: TRBV7-6
J: TRBJ1-4
D: -
size: -
CDR3: CASSLSNPGVREKLFF
DNA: TGTGCCAGCAGCTTATCTAACCCAGGTGTTAGGGAAAAACTGTTTTTT

V: TRBV9
J: TRBJ2-3
D: TRBD2
size: -
CDR3: CASSVGVAGDPTDTQYF
DNA: TGTGCCAGCAGCGTAGGAGTAGCGGGGGACCCCACAGATACGCAGTATTTT

V: TRBV6-1
J: TRBJ1-1
D: TRBD1
size: -
CDR3: CASSELGQGAEAFF
DNA: TGTGCCAGCAGTGAATTGGGACAGGGGGCTGAAGCTTTCTTT

V: TRBV6-5
J: TRBJ2-2
D: TRBD2
size: few
CDR3: CASSWGLAGGTGELFF
DNA: TGTGCCAGCAGTTGGGGATTAGCGGGAGGAACCGGGGAGCTGTTTTTT

V: TRBV10-3
J: TRBJ2-5
D: -
size: -
CDR3: CAISESIGAGQETQYF
DNA: TGTGCCATCAGTGAGTCGATCGGTGCCGGCCAAGAGACCCAGTACTTC

V: TRBV27
J: TRBJ2-5
D: TRBD1
size: -
CDR3: CASSGGQGRKTQYF
DNA: TGTGCCAGCAGTGGGGGACAGGGGCGGAAGACCCAGTACTTC